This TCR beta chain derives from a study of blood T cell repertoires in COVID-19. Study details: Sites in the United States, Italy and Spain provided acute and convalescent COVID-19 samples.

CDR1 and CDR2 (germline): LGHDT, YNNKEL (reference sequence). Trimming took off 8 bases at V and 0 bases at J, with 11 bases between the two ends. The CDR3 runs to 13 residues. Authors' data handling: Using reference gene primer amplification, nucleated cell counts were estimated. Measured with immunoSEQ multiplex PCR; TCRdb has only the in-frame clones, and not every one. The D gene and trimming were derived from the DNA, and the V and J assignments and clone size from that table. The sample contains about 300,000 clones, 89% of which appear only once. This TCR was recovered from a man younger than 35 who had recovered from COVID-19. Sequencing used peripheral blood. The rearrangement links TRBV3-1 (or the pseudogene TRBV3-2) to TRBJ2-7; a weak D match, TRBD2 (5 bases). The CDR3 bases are TGTGCCAGCGGGAGACCGAGCTCCTACGAGCAGTACTTC. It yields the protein CASGRPSSYEQYF.